This is a list of T cell receptor beta chains from one sample in a study of early T cells in non-severe SARS-CoV-2 infection. TCRdb analysed the 5' RACE reads with MiXCR anew, one entry per CDR3 protein. The sample contains approximately 97,000 distinct CDR3 sequences, 11% of which appear only once. Sequenced material: whole blood, taken at baseline. Receptors originate from an adult who was a healthcare worker with PCR-confirmed SARS-CoV-2 infection or an uninfected control (not recorded which). Both conserved end residues are part of each CDR3. The order of the fields is V gene, D gene, clone size, J gene, CDR3 DNA, CDR3 protein. A D gene is named only where the DNA matches it firmly. Size tells how often a clone was seen (once, few, many) or the class of an expanded clone, and some rows leave it out.

v_gene: TRBV6-1; d_gene: NA; abundance: few; j_gene: TRBJ1-2; CDR3nt: TGTGCCAGCAGTGAAGCGAGATCCAACTATGGCTACACCTTC; CDR3aa: CASSEARSNYGYTF
v_gene: TRBV12-3/TRBV12-4; d_gene: TRBD1; abundance: NA; j_gene: TRBJ1-5; CDR3nt: TGTGCCAGCAGTTTAGAGCAGGGGGGTAGCAATCAGCCCCAGCATTTT; CDR3aa: CASSLEQGGSNQPQHF
v_gene: TRBV27; d_gene: NA; abundance: few; j_gene: TRBJ2-7; CDR3nt: TGTGCCAGCAGTTTATTTCCCCTCTCCTACGAGCAGTACTTC; CDR3aa: CASSLFPLSYEQYF
v_gene: TRBV6-2/TRBV6-3; d_gene: TRBD1; abundance: few; j_gene: TRBJ1-6; CDR3nt: TGTGCCAGCAACCCGACAGGGTATAATTCACCCCTCCACTTT; CDR3aa: CASNPTGYNSPLHF
v_gene: TRBV7-2; d_gene: NA; abundance: NA; j_gene: TRBJ2-1; CDR3nt: TGTGCCAGCAGCCCTTTTGGGACGGACGCTTGGGACAATGAGCAGTTCTTC; CDR3aa: CASSPFGTDAWDNEQFF
v_gene: TRBV20-1; d_gene: TRBD1; abundance: few; j_gene: TRBJ2-7; CDR3nt: TGCAGTGCTCACTGGACAGGGGAATACGAGCAGTACTTC; CDR3aa: CSAHWTGEYEQYF
v_gene: TRBV3-1; d_gene: TRBD2; abundance: NA; j_gene: TRBJ2-5; CDR3nt: TGTGCCAGCAGCCAAGATAGGCTAGCGGGAGGCCTCCAAGAGACCCAGTACTTC; CDR3aa: CASSQDRLAGGLQETQYF
v_gene: TRBV7-9; d_gene: NA; abundance: many; j_gene: TRBJ1-1; CDR3nt: TGTGCCAGCAGCTCAACAGGGTACACTGAAGCTTTCTTT; CDR3aa: CASSSTGYTEAFF
v_gene: TRBV4-3; d_gene: NA; abundance: few; j_gene: TRBJ2-4; CDR3nt: TGCGCCAGCAGCCAAGATGGAAGGGGTGTGAACATTCAGTACTTC; CDR3aa: CASSQDGRGVNIQYF
v_gene: TRBV9; d_gene: NA; abundance: NA; j_gene: TRBJ2-1; CDR3nt: TGTGCCAGCAGCGTAGATACTAGAAACTATGAGCAGTTCTTC; CDR3aa: CASSVDTRNYEQFF
v_gene: TRBV29-1; d_gene: TRBD1; abundance: few; j_gene: TRBJ1-1; CDR3nt: TGCAGCCTTAAGACAGGGTCGAACACTGAAGCTTTCTTT; CDR3aa: CSLKTGSNTEAFF
v_gene: TRBV20-1; d_gene: NA; abundance: NA; j_gene: TRBJ2-1; CDR3nt: TGCAGTGTCCCCAGTAGGGGGGATGAGCAGTTCTTC; CDR3aa: CSVPSRGDEQFF
v_gene: TRBV29-1; d_gene: NA; abundance: many; j_gene: TRBJ2-5; CDR3nt: TGCAGCGTGAGGGAAATGGAGACCCAGTACTTC; CDR3aa: CSVREMETQYF
v_gene: TRBV20-1; d_gene: TRBD2; abundance: NA; j_gene: TRBJ2-7; CDR3nt: TGCAGTGCTAGGCCACTAGCGGGAGTATACGAGCAGTACTTC; CDR3aa: CSARPLAGVYEQYF
v_gene: TRBV20-1; d_gene: NA; abundance: few; j_gene: TRBJ1-5; CDR3nt: TGCAGTGCTAAGGGACCGTTTAATCAGCCCCAGCATTTT; CDR3aa: CSAKGPFNQPQHF
v_gene: TRBV7-6; d_gene: TRBD2; abundance: few; j_gene: TRBJ2-1; CDR3nt: TGTGCCAGCAGCACCGGGACTAGCGGGGGAGTTGAGCAGTTCTTC; CDR3aa: CASSTGTSGGVEQFF
v_gene: TRBV28; d_gene: NA; abundance: many; j_gene: TRBJ1-3; CDR3nt: TGTGCGAGCTACGCAGGGAGCTCTGGAAACACCATATATTTT; CDR3aa: CASYAGSSGNTIYF
v_gene: TRBV5-1; d_gene: NA; abundance: few; j_gene: TRBJ2-7; CDR3nt: TGCGCCAGCAGCTTGGTTCAGGGGCAGAAAGAGCAGTACTTC; CDR3aa: CASSLVQGQKEQYF
v_gene: TRBV5-1; d_gene: TRBD2; abundance: NA; j_gene: TRBJ2-2; CDR3nt: TGCGCCAGCAGCTTTGGGACTAGCGGGAACACCGGGGAGCTGTTTTTT; CDR3aa: CASSFGTSGNTGELFF
v_gene: TRBV29-1; d_gene: NA; abundance: NA; j_gene: TRBJ1-1; CDR3nt: TGCAGCGTTGAGGGCGCTATGAACACTGAAGCTTTCTTT; CDR3aa: CSVEGAMNTEAFF
v_gene: TRBV5-1; d_gene: TRBD1; abundance: few; j_gene: TRBJ1-2; CDR3nt: TGCGCCAGCAGCCCCGACAGGGGGTACGATGGCTACACCTTC; CDR3aa: CASSPDRGYDGYTF
v_gene: TRBV5-5; d_gene: NA; abundance: many; j_gene: TRBJ1-6; CDR3nt: TGTGCCAGCAGCTTCGGCAGGCCCAATTCACCCCTCCACTTT; CDR3aa: CASSFGRPNSPLHF
v_gene: TRBV18; d_gene: NA; abundance: NA; j_gene: TRBJ2-1; CDR3nt: TGTGCCAGCTCACCCCGAAACGAAGAGCAGTTCTTC; CDR3aa: CASSPRNEEQFF
v_gene: TRBV5-1; d_gene: NA; abundance: many; j_gene: TRBJ2-3; CDR3nt: TGCGCCAGCAGGGTTTATTCGGGGGCCGGCACAGATACGCAGTATTTT; CDR3aa: CASRVYSGAGTDTQYF
v_gene: TRBV6-2/TRBV6-3; d_gene: NA; abundance: few; j_gene: TRBJ1-3; CDR3nt: TGTGCCAGCAGTTATCCCGGGACAACTGGAAACACCATATATTTT; CDR3aa: CASSYPGTTGNTIYF
v_gene: TRBV20-1; d_gene: NA; abundance: few; j_gene: TRBJ2-6; CDR3nt: TGCAGTGCTAGAGATCGGATAAGTGGGGCCAACGTCCTGACTTTC; CDR3aa: CSARDRISGANVLTF
v_gene: TRBV7-3; d_gene: TRBD2; abundance: many; j_gene: TRBJ2-1; CDR3nt: TGTGCCAGCAGCCCCGCGGGGGGCGGGAGACAGTTCTTC; CDR3aa: CASSPAGGGRQFF
v_gene: TRBV10-3; d_gene: TRBD2; abundance: many; j_gene: TRBJ2-3; CDR3nt: TGTGCCATCAGTGAGTCCCTGGGAGGGCCGAACACAGATACGCAGTATTTT; CDR3aa: CAISESLGGPNTDTQYF
v_gene: TRBV10-3; d_gene: TRBD2; abundance: NA; j_gene: TRBJ2-3; CDR3nt: TGTGCCATCAGCGTGACTAGCGGGAGAGGAACAGATACGCAGTATTTT; CDR3aa: CAISVTSGRGTDTQYF
v_gene: TRBV5-1; d_gene: NA; abundance: few; j_gene: TRBJ2-3; CDR3nt: TGCGCCAGCAGCTTGAGGGGCAGGTCAGATACGCAGTATTTT; CDR3aa: CASSLRGRSDTQYF
v_gene: TRBV5-4; d_gene: NA; abundance: few; j_gene: TRBJ1-6; CDR3nt: TGTGCCAGCAGCAACGGACAGAATTATAATTCACCCCTCCACTTT; CDR3aa: CASSNGQNYNSPLHF
v_gene: TRBV6-5; d_gene: NA; abundance: few; j_gene: TRBJ1-6; CDR3nt: TGTGCCAGCAGTTCCTCCACTCGAGGCCGTCTCCCAGGGAGTTCACCCCTCCACTTT; CDR3aa: CASSSSTRGRLPGSSPLHF
v_gene: TRBV10-3; d_gene: NA; abundance: NA; j_gene: TRBJ2-3; CDR3nt: TGTGCCATCGGGGACGGGCACACAGATACGCAGTATTTT; CDR3aa: CAIGDGHTDTQYF
v_gene: TRBV7-9; d_gene: NA; abundance: many; j_gene: TRBJ2-2; CDR3nt: TGTGCCAGCAGCTTAGTCTCACTTTCTCCGAACACCGGGGAGCTGTTTTTT; CDR3aa: CASSLVSLSPNTGELFF
v_gene: TRBV11-3; d_gene: NA; abundance: many; j_gene: TRBJ2-2; CDR3nt: TGTGCCAGCAGCTCCTCTAGTCCCGGGGAGCTGTTTTTT; CDR3aa: CASSSSSPGELFF
v_gene: TRBV3-1; d_gene: TRBD2; abundance: NA; j_gene: TRBJ2-3; CDR3nt: TGTGCCAGCAGCCCGGGGACTAGAGCCGCAGATACGCAGTATTTT; CDR3aa: CASSPGTRAADTQYF
v_gene: TRBV7-2; d_gene: NA; abundance: NA; j_gene: TRBJ2-3; CDR3nt: TGTGCCAGCAGCTCGGGCTATAGCACAGATACGCAGTATTTT; CDR3aa: CASSSGYSTDTQYF
v_gene: TRBV20-1; d_gene: TRBD1; abundance: NA; j_gene: TRBJ2-2; CDR3nt: TGCAGTGCTGGACAGGGTTTCGGCACCGGGGAGCTGTTTTTT; CDR3aa: CSAGQGFGTGELFF
v_gene: TRBV30; d_gene: NA; abundance: few; j_gene: TRBJ1-4; CDR3nt: TGTGCCTGGACCCAGAATGATCCAACTAATGAAAAACTGTTTTTT; CDR3aa: CAWTQNDPTNEKLFF
v_gene: TRBV7-2; d_gene: NA; abundance: NA; j_gene: TRBJ2-3; CDR3nt: TGTGCCAGCAGCTTAGCAGCGGGCAGGGGCACAGATACGCAGTATTTT; CDR3aa: CASSLAAGRGTDTQYF
v_gene: TRBV7-9; d_gene: TRBD2; abundance: few; j_gene: TRBJ2-1; CDR3nt: TGTGCCAGCAGCCCAGGACTAGCGGCCAAACTCCAGGGCAATGAGCAGTTCTTC; CDR3aa: CASSPGLAAKLQGNEQFF
v_gene: TRBV7-9; d_gene: NA; abundance: many; j_gene: TRBJ1-6; CDR3nt: TGTGCCAGCAGCTTAGCACGGTCGGGGTCACCCCTCCACTTT; CDR3aa: CASSLARSGSPLHF
v_gene: TRBV4-1; d_gene: TRBD2; abundance: many; j_gene: TRBJ2-2; CDR3nt: TGCGCCAGCAGCCTTATACTAGCGGGGGGCACCGGGGAGCTGTTTTTT; CDR3aa: CASSLILAGGTGELFF
v_gene: TRBV6-2/TRBV6-3; d_gene: NA; abundance: many; j_gene: TRBJ2-2; CDR3nt: TGTGCCAGCAGATACAGGGTCGGGGAGCTGTTTTTT; CDR3aa: CASRYRVGELFF
v_gene: TRBV7-9; d_gene: NA; abundance: NA; j_gene: TRBJ1-2; CDR3nt: TGTGCCAGCAGCCGATCGGACAGAAACTTCTATGGCTACACCTTC; CDR3aa: CASSRSDRNFYGYTF